Listed here is a single TCR beta chain. Its specificity is not known. Germline V CDR1 and CDR2: MNHEY, SVGAGI. After removal of 0 bases from V and 3 bases from J, the junction contained 2 bases not matched to a gene. The CDR3 has 14 residues. Sequencing templates came from extracted RNA that was reverse transcribed into cDNA. Sequencing was performed with immunoSEQ multiplex PCR; in TCRdb, only in-frame clones are kept and a portion is missing. The table has more than 200,000 clones, 67% seen once. This specimen belongs to a study of CD8+ T cells in alopecia areata. General study findings and limits: Whereas mice showed it more clearly, TCR sharing across patients was murkier, possibly because of HLA.

The chain has TRBV6-5 and TRBJ2-7; TRBD1 matches 7 bases. The sequences come from CD4+ T cells sorted from blood, collected at week 0. This receptor was identified in a human donor with alopecia areata. CDR3 nucleotide sequence: TGTGCCAGCAGTTACTCCCGGGACAGCTACGAGCAGTACTTC. It codes for CASSYSRDSYEQYF.